One and the same sample provided the 9 T cell receptor beta chains below, sequenced in a study of CD8 T cells in ankylosing spondylitis. MiXCR, applied by TCRdb to the 5' RACE reads, yields one record per CDR3 protein. The sample records some 140,000 distinct CDR3 sequences, 7% to 9% being singletons. The sample comprised synovial fluid, either unsorted or a sorted T cell fraction (not recorded which). All receptors come from a male donor with ankylosing spondylitis.

This clonotype was picked up one time. The rearrangement uses TRBV6-1 and TRBJ2-1, with 8 bases lining up with TRBD1. From germline, CDR1 is MNHNS and CDR2 SASEGT. This CDR3 is 15 amino acids long. J was trimmed by 7 bases and V by 4 bases; bases with no gene match: 9. The CDR3 region is CASSVSGGLGNEQFF. In DNA form, the CDR3 reads TGTGCCAGCAGTGTCTCAGGGGGCCTAGGAAATGAGCAGTTCTTC.

This clonotype was found many times. The chain is built from TRBV2 and TRBJ1-3; D remains unclear. This CDR3 comprises 13 residues. Germline values: CDR1 SNHLY, CDR2 FYNNEI. V gave up 8 bases and J gave up 0 bases, with 8 bases separating them. CDR3 sequence reads: CASGPISGNTIYF. DNA for the CDR3: TGTGCCAGCGGCCCCATCTCTGGAAACACCATATATTTT.

Here the CDR3 reads CASSQGASGIQFF. CDR3 coding DNA: TGTGCCAGCAGCCAAGGGGCCAGCGGGATTCAGTTCTTC. The rearrangement uses TRBV3-1 and TRBJ2-1; TRBD2 matches at 7 bases. Germline V gene data show CDR1 as LGHDT and CDR2 as YNNKEL (reference sequence). V was clipped by 1 base and J by 13 bases; unmatched bases: 7. The CDR3 loop spans 13 amino acids.

Many counts were recorded for this clonotype. The chain recombines TRBV20-1 with TRBJ1-2; 10 bases are a match to TRBD1. Germline CDR1 DFQATT, CDR2 SNEGSKA (reference sequence). V gave up 3 bases and J gave up 6 bases; unmatched junction bases: 16. The length of the CDR3 is 17 residues. CDR3 nucleotides: TGCAGTGCTAGGCCCCCGCCCGGACAGGGGGAATCCCATGGCTACACCTTC. Its protein product is CSARPPPGQGESHGYTF.

This clonotype was observed many times. V gene TRBV28 combines with J gene TRBJ2-1; TRBD2 matches at 7 bases. The trim removed 6 bases at V and 4 bases at J, leaving 6 bases unmatched. CDR3 length equals 14 residues. Germline values: CDR1 MDHEN, CDR2 SYDVKM. CDR3 amino acids: CASRPPAGYNEQFF. In DNA, the CDR3 is TGTGCCAGCAGGCCCCCAGCGGGGTACAATGAGCAGTTCTTC. Variable domain in full (rest from reference TRBV28 and TRBJ2-1): DVKVTQSSRYLVKRTGEKVFLECVQDMDHENMFWYRQDPGLGLRLIYFSYDVKMKEKGDIPEGYSVSREKKERFSLILESASTNQTSMYLCASRPPAGYNEQFFGPGTRLTVL.

This clonotype showed up just a few times. This chain links TRBV6-5 with TRBJ2-7; 9 nucleotides line up with TRBD2. With 4 bases clipped from V and 7 bases from J, the junction kept 14 bases outside the gene matches. Germline V gene sequence: CDR1 MNHEY, CDR2 SVGAGI. The CDR3 has 16 amino acids. The CDR3 DNA reads as TGTGCCAGCAGTTCCCCCCACAGCGGGAGGCCAGGGGAGCAGTACTTC. Its protein product is CASSSPHSGRPGEQYF.

This sequence joins TRBV4-1 and TRBJ1-2; D unclear. This CDR3 is 14 amino acids long. V shed 1 base and J shed 8 bases, with 14 bases lying between them. Germline CDR1 and CDR2: MGHRA and YSYEKL. The CDR3 protein is CASSQASPVVGYTF. The CDR3, as DNA: TGCGCCAGCAGCCAAGCCAGCCCAGTAGTAGGCTACACCTTC.

This clonotype was counted at least ten times. The chain employs TRBV29-1 and TRBJ2-7; tentative D call: TRBD1 (6 bases). The CDR3 length is 13 residues. CDR1 and CDR2 (germline): SQVTM, ANQGSEA. V lost 5 bases and J 1 base, leaving 12 bases between the germline ends. The CDR3 spells CSVRQGLSYEQYF. DNA of the CDR3: TGCAGCGTTCGTCAGGGGCTTTCCTACGAGCAGTACTTC.

This clonotype has ten or more counts. This CDR3 reads CASSLGAALSYEQYF. CDR3 sequence (DNA): TGCGCCAGCAGCTTGGGGGCGGCCCTCTCCTACGAGCAGTACTTC. The rearrangement links TRBV5-1 to TRBJ2-7; D not certain. V was pared by 0 bases and J by 0 bases, with 10 bases between. Germline V gives CDR1 SGHRS, CDR2 YFSETQ. The CDR3 contains 15 residues.